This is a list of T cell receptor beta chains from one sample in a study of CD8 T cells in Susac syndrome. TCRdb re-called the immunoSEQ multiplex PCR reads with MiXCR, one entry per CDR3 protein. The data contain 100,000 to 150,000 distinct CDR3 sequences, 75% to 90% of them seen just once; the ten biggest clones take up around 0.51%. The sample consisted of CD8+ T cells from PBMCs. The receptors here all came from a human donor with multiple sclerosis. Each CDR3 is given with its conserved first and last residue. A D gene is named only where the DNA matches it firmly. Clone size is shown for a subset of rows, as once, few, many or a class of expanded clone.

DNA: TGTGCCAGTAAAGGATCAGGCCCCTATGGCTACACCTTC
CDR3: CASKGSGPYGYTF
V: TRBV19
J: TRBJ1-2
D: .
size: .

DNA: TGTGCCAGCAGCTTTTTCGGGGCGCGCGGGGCCAACGTCCTGACTTTC
CDR3: CASSFFGARGANVLTF
V: TRBV5-4
J: TRBJ2-6
D: .
size: few

DNA: TGTGCCAGCAGTTCCTTGCCGAGCAGCGCTAACTATGGCTACACCTTC
CDR3: CASSSLPSSANYGYTF
V: TRBV6-2/TRBV6-3
J: TRBJ1-2
D: .
size: .

DNA: TGTGCCAGCAGACCCGGGACCATTGGAGAGACCCAGTACTTC
CDR3: CASRPGTIGETQYF
V: TRBV6-5
J: TRBJ2-5
D: .
size: .

DNA: TGTGCCAGTAGTTGGGGCCAGAACACTGAAGCTTTCTTT
CDR3: CASSWGQNTEAFF
V: TRBV19
J: TRBJ1-1
D: .
size: few

DNA: TGTGCCAGCAGTGAATACAGGACAGGGATAAACCAGCCCCAGCATTTT
CDR3: CASSEYRTGINQPQHF
V: TRBV6-1
J: TRBJ1-5
D: TRBD1
size: once

DNA: TGTGCCAGCAGCTTGTCGCCGGGACAGGGGGCCGGGAATGAGCAGTTCTTC
CDR3: CASSLSPGQGAGNEQFF
V: TRBV7-9
J: TRBJ2-1
D: TRBD1
size: .

DNA: TGCAGCGCTTGGACAGGGCAGGAAACTGAAGCTTTCTTT
CDR3: CSAWTGQETEAFF
V: TRBV29-1
J: TRBJ1-1
D: TRBD1
size: once

DNA: TGTGCCAGCAGTTACATTGGGAGGGAGGAAAAACTGTTTTTT
CDR3: CASSYIGREEKLFF
V: TRBV6-5
J: TRBJ1-4
D: .
size: .

DNA: TGTGCCAGCGTTCGATCCAAAGGCGCGGGACAGGGGGCCGGTGTACCCGGGGAGCTGTTTTTT
CDR3: CASVRSKGAGQGAGVPGELFF
V: TRBV11-1
J: TRBJ2-2
D: TRBD1
size: once

DNA: TGTGCCAGCACCAGCCGGGACCTACTTACATTACTTTACGAGCAGTACTTC
CDR3: CASTSRDLLTLLYEQYF
V: TRBV6-1
J: TRBJ2-7
D: .
size: .

DNA: TGTGCCTGGAGAGCCGGGAGGCAGGGGTTTATGTCGTATGGCTACACCTTC
CDR3: CAWRAGRQGFMSYGYTF
V: TRBV30
J: TRBJ1-2
D: .
size: .

DNA: TGTGCCACAGGGCGGTCGTTGAATACTGAAGCTTTCTTT
CDR3: CATGRSLNTEAFF
V: TRBV19
J: TRBJ1-1
D: .
size: .

DNA: TGCAGTGCTAGAGTTGGGACTAGCGGCGCAGATACGCAGTATTTT
CDR3: CSARVGTSGADTQYF
V: TRBV20-1
J: TRBJ2-3
D: TRBD2
size: .

DNA: TGTGCCAGCAGTTTTACCGGACAAGCTGGAAACACCATATATTTT
CDR3: CASSFTGQAGNTIYF
V: TRBV27
J: TRBJ1-3
D: .
size: .

DNA: TGCGCCAGCAGCCAAGAACATCCGGGACGGCTCTCTGGGGCCAACGTCCTGACTTTC
CDR3: CASSQEHPGRLSGANVLTF
V: TRBV4-3
J: TRBJ2-6
D: .
size: .

DNA: TGTGCCAGCAGTCCTCGGGTTAACAATGAGCAGTTCTTC
CDR3: CASSPRVNNEQFF
V: TRBV28
J: TRBJ2-1
D: .
size: .

DNA: TGTGCCAGCAGTTTGGGCCGGTTTGGCGAAGCTTTCTTT
CDR3: CASSLGRFGEAFF
V: TRBV27
J: TRBJ1-1
D: .
size: .

DNA: TGTGCCAGCAGTTTTGTCTCTCAAGAGACCCAGTACTTC
CDR3: CASSFVSQETQYF
V: TRBV12-3/TRBV12-4
J: TRBJ2-5
D: .
size: .

DNA: TGTGCCAGTAGCCCTTTGGCAGCCTATGGCTACACCTTC
CDR3: CASSPLAAYGYTF
V: TRBV19
J: TRBJ1-2
D: .
size: .

DNA: TGTGCCAGCAGTTGGGGATCAGGTTCCCCCGGGGAGCTGTTTTTT
CDR3: CASSWGSGSPGELFF
V: TRBV6-5
J: TRBJ2-2
D: .
size: .

DNA: TGTGCCAGCAGCCCCCCGGGATTTTCCTACAATGAGCAGTTCTTC
CDR3: CASSPPGFSYNEQFF
V: TRBV7-3
J: TRBJ2-1
D: .
size: .

DNA: TGCAGTGCTAGACCCCTGGATTCCTATGGCTACACCTTC
CDR3: CSARPLDSYGYTF
V: TRBV20-1
J: TRBJ1-2
D: .
size: .

DNA: TGTGCCAGCAGTTACTCGAATACAGGGGGGAAAGCCGGGGAGCTGTTTTTT
CDR3: CASSYSNTGGKAGELFF
V: TRBV6-5
J: TRBJ2-2
D: TRBD1
size: .

DNA: TGTGCCAGCAGCTTACTGGGGACTGAAGCTTTCTTT
CDR3: CASSLLGTEAFF
V: TRBV27
J: TRBJ1-1
D: .
size: few

DNA: TGTGCCAGCAGTCCCACTAGCGGGGGGTACGGCGGGGAGCTGTTTTTT
CDR3: CASSPTSGGYGGELFF
V: TRBV27
J: TRBJ2-2
D: TRBD2
size: .

DNA: TGTGCCAGCAGCTTAACATCGCGGGGCACAGATACGCAGTATTTT
CDR3: CASSLTSRGTDTQYF
V: TRBV13
J: TRBJ2-3
D: .
size: .

DNA: TGCACCAGCAGCCCGCACAGGGTTGGGGCCAACGTCCTGACTTTC
CDR3: CTSSPHRVGANVLTF
V: TRBV4-1
J: TRBJ2-6
D: .
size: .

DNA: TGTGCCAGCAGTTTAAGGGGGACCCTAGAGACCCAGTACTTC
CDR3: CASSLRGTLETQYF
V: TRBV27
J: TRBJ2-5
D: .
size: .

DNA: TGTGCCAGCAGTTTTCGGGGTATGAGCAATCAGCCCCAGCATTTT
CDR3: CASSFRGMSNQPQHF
V: TRBV28
J: TRBJ1-5
D: .
size: few

DNA: TGCGCCAGCAGCCTTTGGCGGGATTGGTTCACAGATACGCAGTATTTT
CDR3: CASSLWRDWFTDTQYF
V: TRBV5-1
J: TRBJ2-3
D: .
size: .

DNA: TGTGCCTGGAGTGTACGAACAGGATCGGGCCAGCCCCAGCATTTT
CDR3: CAWSVRTGSGQPQHF
V: TRBV30
J: TRBJ1-5
D: .
size: .

DNA: TGCAGCGTTGAATCCGGATCGGTCTATGGCTACACCTTC
CDR3: CSVESGSVYGYTF
V: TRBV29-1
J: TRBJ1-2
D: .
size: .

DNA: TGTGCTAGTGGTTTGAGCCAGCCCCAGCATTTT
CDR3: CASGLSQPQHF
V: TRBV12-5
J: TRBJ1-5
D: .
size: .

DNA: TGTGCCAGCCTCCCCGGGACAGATTACTACAATGAGCAGTTCTTC
CDR3: CASLPGTDYYNEQFF
V: TRBV25-1
J: TRBJ2-1
D: TRBD1
size: .

DNA: TGCGCCAGCAGCCCCGCGCGACAGTCCAATTCACCCCTCCACTTT
CDR3: CASSPARQSNSPLHF
V: TRBV5-1
J: TRBJ1-6
D: .
size: .

DNA: TGTGCCAGCAGCCCCCAGTGGGCCTCTTCTCATGAGCAGTTCTTC
CDR3: CASSPQWASSHEQFF
V: TRBV7-9
J: TRBJ2-1
D: .
size: .

DNA: TGTGCCAGCAGCTTGTGGGCAGGTCACGAGCAGTTCTTC
CDR3: CASSLWAGHEQFF
V: TRBV5-4
J: TRBJ2-1
D: .
size: .

DNA: TGTGCTAGCAGCTCGGGACTAGCGGGACACAATGAGCAGTTCTTC
CDR3: CASSSGLAGHNEQFF
V: TRBV7-7
J: TRBJ2-1
D: TRBD2
size: .

DNA: TGTGCCAGCAGTGAAATTAGCGGCCCCTACGAGCAGTACTTC
CDR3: CASSEISGPYEQYF
V: TRBV2
J: TRBJ2-7
D: .
size: .

DNA: TGTGCCAGCAGCTCGGGGGACTTCGGTGGCTACACCTTC
CDR3: CASSSGDFGGYTF
V: TRBV7-2
J: TRBJ1-2
D: .
size: few

DNA: TGTGCCACCAGTAAAGGGACGGAAAGCACAGATACGCAGTATTTT
CDR3: CATSKGTESTDTQYF
V: TRBV24-1
J: TRBJ2-3
D: .
size: .

DNA: TGTGCCACTAAAACCAGTGCCGCTGAAGCTTTCTTT
CDR3: CATKTSAAEAFF
V: TRBV19
J: TRBJ1-1
D: .
size: .

DNA: TGTGCCAGCAGCTTGCCGCGACAGGGGAACACTGAAGCTTTCTTT
CDR3: CASSLPRQGNTEAFF
V: TRBV7-2
J: TRBJ1-1
D: TRBD1
size: .

DNA: TGCGCCAGCAGCCAAGCCACAGGGTCGGGGGAAAAACTGTTTTTT
CDR3: CASSQATGSGEKLFF
V: TRBV4-1
J: TRBJ1-4
D: .
size: .

DNA: TGCGCCAGCAGCTTTTTCTCCCCACAGGGGTCGTACGAGCAGTACTTC
CDR3: CASSFFSPQGSYEQYF
V: TRBV5-1
J: TRBJ2-7
D: TRBD1
size: few

DNA: TGCGCCAGCAGCCACACAGCGGGGGGTCACGAGCAGTACTTC
CDR3: CASSHTAGGHEQYF
V: TRBV4-1
J: TRBJ2-7
D: TRBD2
size: .

DNA: TGTGCCAGCAGAGCAGCGGCGGAGGCTATTAACACCGGGGAGCTGTTTTTT
CDR3: CASRAAAEAINTGELFF
V: TRBV6-4
J: TRBJ2-2
D: .
size: .

DNA: TGTGCCAGCAGCAAGACGGCGGGGGGGTACCCCTACGAGCAGTACTTC
CDR3: CASSKTAGGYPYEQYF
V: TRBV28
J: TRBJ2-7
D: TRBD2
size: .

DNA: TGTGCCAGCAGCTTGGACGGGATCGGGACAGCGTATGGCTACACCTTC
CDR3: CASSLDGIGTAYGYTF
V: TRBV11-3
J: TRBJ1-2
D: TRBD1
size: few